This T cell receptor beta chain appears in the sequencing data of a study of spatial heterogeneity in lung cancer. The CDR3 is 12 amino acids. V lost 5 bases and J lost 1, with 5 bases in between. Noted time point: sample taken at primary tumor resection. In each case, whole RNA from tumor, nontumor lung or frozen PBMC was sequenced unsorted. The donor population consisted of just over 70 patients with untreated, early-stage non-small cell lung cancer. MiXCR, applied by TCRdb to the 5' RACE reads, yields one record per CDR3 protein. The table has some 64,000 distinct CDR3 sequences, around 8.2% seen once; the top ten hold about 14%.

The sample was PBMCs, taken at surgery. The chain joins TRBV12-3 or TRBV12-4 to TRBJ1-1, with D uncertain. This receptor was taken from a female donor with early-stage non-small cell lung cancer. In nucleotides, the CDR3 is TGTGCCAGCAGTCGGGAGAACACTGAAGCTTTCTTT. Translating gives CASSRENTEAFF.